The 3 T cell receptor beta chains below were found in one sample sequenced in a study of blood T cell repertoires in COVID-19. Profiling relied on immunoSEQ multiplex PCR, and the TCRdb table lists in-frame clones only, not all of them. Of 100,000 to 150,000 clones detected, roughly 90% appear once; the ten largest clones hold about 2.5%. Sequences were obtained from PBMCs or T cells enriched from blood (not recorded which). The receptors here all came from a woman aged 50 to 60 who had recovered from COVID-19.

The J gene is TRBJ2-1, the V gene TRBV7-9; unclear D gene. The length of the CDR3 is 15 residues. CDR1 and CDR2 from the germline V gene are SEHNR and FQNEAQ (reference sequence). Trimming removed 2 bases from V and 5 bases from J, with 13 bases in between. The chain's CDR3 is CASSLSVRQDNEQFF. CDR3 bases: TGTGCCAGCAGCTTAAGTGTGCGGCAAGACAATGAGCAGTTCTTC. Full variable domain (rest looked up from reference TRBV7-9 and TRBJ2-1): DTGVSQNPRHKITKRGQNVTFRCDPISEHNRLYWYRQTLGQGPEFLTYFQNEAQLEKSRLLSDRFSAERPKGSFSTLEIQRTEQGDSAMYLCASSLSVRQDNEQFFGPGTRLTVL.

The chain has TRBV5-5 and TRBJ1-2, with 8 bases aligning to TRBD1. Germline V CDR1 and CDR2: SGHKS, YYEKEE (reference sequence). The CDR3 extends over 16 amino acids. Losses at the gene ends were 4 bases for V and 2 bases for J; bases not matched to a gene: 10. For the CDR3, the DNA is TGTGCCAGCAGCACACAGGGGGGTCCACTAAACTATGGCTACACCTTC. Its protein is CASSTQGGPLNYGYTF. Full variable domain (rest looked up from reference TRBV5-5 and TRBJ1-2): DAGVTQSPTHLIKTRGQQVTLRCSPISGHKSVSWYQQVLGQGPQFIFQYYEKEERGRGNFPDRFSARQFPNYSSELNVNALLLGDSALYLCASSTQGGPLNYGYTFGSGTRLTVV.

The J gene is TRBJ2-2, the V gene TRBV18, with 9 positions matching TRBD1. Germline assignment: CDR1 KGHSH and CDR2 LQKENI. This CDR3 is 17 amino acids long. Losses at the gene ends were 3 bases for V and 5 bases for J; bases not matched to a gene: 10. The CDR3 DNA reads as TGTGCCAGCTCACCCCTCCAACAGGGGGCGCGGACCGGGGAGCTGTTTTTT. Amino acid sequence: CASSPLQQGARTGELFF.